This T cell receptor beta chain was captured in a study of a mutant IDH1 vaccine in newly diagnosed glioma (dated by TCRdb to about 2021). Background on the whole study: Vaccination was initiated 4-6 weeks after radiotherapy alone, or concurrently with temozolomide cycles in the chemotherapy-containing groups. The roughly 32 treated patients were about 60% male and roughly 40% female, with a mean age of around 40 years. Prior to enrollment, standard therapy consisting of radiotherapy alone, temozolomide alone, or radiochemotherapy with temozolomide had been administered to patients, with the combination being received by most patients. The week-35 safety follow-up was designated visit V12, and the week-47 end of study was designated visit V13. Peripheral blood samples were drawn at six visits, namely V03 (baseline), V05, V07, V10, V12 and V13. Longitudinal TCRB deep sequencing was done for fewer than 30 treated patients, wherever samples were available for exploratory analyses. General study outcomes and caveats: Vaccine-induced immune responses across multiple MHC alleles were detected in 80% to 95% of patients. Selection of PBMC samples for TCRB deep sequencing was based on availability. The authors stated that sample limitations prevented analyses of patient blood samples from being reproduced. No apparent relationship was observed between pseudoprogression and alterations in the top peripheral T cell clonotypes detected by TCRB sequencing.

The time point label, read with the paper, signifies: week 47, end of study. Each vaccine dose, consisting of 300 ug of a 20-mer mutant IDH1 peptide in Montanide, was administered subcutaneously with topical imiquimod. Patients were given eight vaccinations, in weeks 1, 3, 5, 7, 11, 15, 19 and 23, which matched visits V03 through V10. Donors had newly diagnosed WHO grade 3 or 4 IDH1-mutant astrocytomas with loss of nuclear ATRX. The samples were drawn from NOA16, a multicentre, single-arm, open-label phase I trial in Germany that tested a mutant IDH1 peptide vaccine in humans for the first time. Genomic DNA for TCRB sequencing was extracted from EDTA blood using the DNeasy Blood and Tissue Kit. Details on this clone: Its recognized antigen is unknown. No clone much larger than this one lies a single base away; base qualities are absent.

Library preparation employed the immunoSEQ multiplex PCR assay. The hsTCRB Kit was used according to the manufacturer's protocol to amplify rearranged TCR beta chain sequences. An Illumina MiSeq was used to sequence the TCRB libraries. Concerning the study's data processing: The proprietary platform of the kit vendor was used for demultiplexing, trimming and gene mapping. TCRdb took over this immuneACCESS table, retaining in-frame rearrangements with V and J assigned. Such tables are incomplete; in checked studies, under half of the missing clones stem from an unresolved V gene, and the remainder is unexplained. V and J calls and clone size are copied from that table; D and trimming were computed from the DNA. The sample includes fewer than 45,000 clones, with 82% observed a single time. The ten largest clones represent about 19% of the sample. The source material was PBMCs, sampled from a glioma patient whose treatment included an IDH1 peptide vaccine. This receptor was taken from a man younger than 30 with glioma. Some clones in this sample may be carry-over from other donors' samples.

The sequenced DNA is TGTGCCAGCACCGACGGGGCCAGGGGGCGAGGAAACACCATATATTTT. Its translation reads: CASTDGARGRGNTIYF. The sequence is built from TRBV6-6 and TRBJ1-3; a stretch of 8 junction bases matches TRBD1. Its CDR3 holds 16 amino acids, cysteine through phenylalanine. Here the CDR3 DNA is all that survives: 48 bases in frame from base 1. V lost 7 bases and J lost 4 bases, and the count of bases not matched to a germline gene is 12. Based on the germline V gene (reference sequence), the CDR1 and CDR2 sequences are MNHNY and SVGAGI.